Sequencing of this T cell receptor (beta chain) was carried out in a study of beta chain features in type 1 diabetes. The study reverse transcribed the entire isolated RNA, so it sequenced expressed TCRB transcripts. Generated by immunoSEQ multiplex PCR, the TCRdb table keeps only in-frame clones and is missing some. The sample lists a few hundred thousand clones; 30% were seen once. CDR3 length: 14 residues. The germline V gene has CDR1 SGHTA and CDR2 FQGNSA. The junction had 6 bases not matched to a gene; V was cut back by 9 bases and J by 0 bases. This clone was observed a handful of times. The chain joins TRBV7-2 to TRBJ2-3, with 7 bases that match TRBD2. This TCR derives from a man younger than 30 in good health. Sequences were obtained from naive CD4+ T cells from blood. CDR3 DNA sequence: TGTGCCAGAAGAGGAGCGGGAAGCACAGATACGCAGTATTTT. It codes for CARRGAGSTDTQYF.